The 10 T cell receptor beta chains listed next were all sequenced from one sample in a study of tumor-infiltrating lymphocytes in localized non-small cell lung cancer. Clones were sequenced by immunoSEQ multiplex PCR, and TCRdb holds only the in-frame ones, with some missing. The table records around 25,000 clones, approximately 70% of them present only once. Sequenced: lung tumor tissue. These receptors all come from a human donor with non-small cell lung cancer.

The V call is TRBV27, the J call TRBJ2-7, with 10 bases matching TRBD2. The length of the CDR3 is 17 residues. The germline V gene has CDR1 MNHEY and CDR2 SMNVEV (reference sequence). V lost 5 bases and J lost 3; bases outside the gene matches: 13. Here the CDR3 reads CASSPQPIAGGFYEQYF. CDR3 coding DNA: TGTGCCAGCAGTCCACAACCAATAGCGGGAGGATTCTACGAGCAGTACTTC.

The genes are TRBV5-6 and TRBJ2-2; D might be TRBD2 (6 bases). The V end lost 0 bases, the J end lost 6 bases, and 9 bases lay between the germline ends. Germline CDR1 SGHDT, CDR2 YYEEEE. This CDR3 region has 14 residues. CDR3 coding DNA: TGTGCCAGCAGCTTGGAAACTAGCTCCGGGGAGCTGTTTTTT. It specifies CASSLETSSGELFF.

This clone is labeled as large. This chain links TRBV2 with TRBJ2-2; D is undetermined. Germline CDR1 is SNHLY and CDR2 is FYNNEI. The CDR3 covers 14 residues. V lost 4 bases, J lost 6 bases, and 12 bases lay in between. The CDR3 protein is CASSGNPEAGELFF. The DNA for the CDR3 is TGTGCCAGCAGTGGGAACCCTGAAGCCGGGGAGCTGTTTTTT.

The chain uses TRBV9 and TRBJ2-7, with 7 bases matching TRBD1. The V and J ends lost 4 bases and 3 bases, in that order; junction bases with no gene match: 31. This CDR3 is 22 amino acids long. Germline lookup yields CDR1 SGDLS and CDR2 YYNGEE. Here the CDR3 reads CASSPPKGAVVVVQGSFYEQYF. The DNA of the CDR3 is TGTGCCAGCAGCCCCCCCAAAGGAGCAGTAGTAGTTGTACAGGGGTCCTTCTACGAGCAGTACTTC.

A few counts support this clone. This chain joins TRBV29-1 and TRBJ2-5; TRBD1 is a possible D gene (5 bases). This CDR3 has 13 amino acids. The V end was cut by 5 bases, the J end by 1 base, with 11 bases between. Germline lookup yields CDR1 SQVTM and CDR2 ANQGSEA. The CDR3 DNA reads TGCAGCGTTTTCACAGGAATCCAAGAGACCCAGTACTTC. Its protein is CSVFTGIQETQYF.

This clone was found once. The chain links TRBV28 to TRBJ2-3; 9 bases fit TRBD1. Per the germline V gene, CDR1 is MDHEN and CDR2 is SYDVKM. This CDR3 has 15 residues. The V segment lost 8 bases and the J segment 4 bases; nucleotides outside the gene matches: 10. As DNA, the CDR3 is TGTGCCAGCTCTTCCCCGGGACAGGGTTCAGATACGCAGTATTTT. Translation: CASSSPGQGSDTQYF.

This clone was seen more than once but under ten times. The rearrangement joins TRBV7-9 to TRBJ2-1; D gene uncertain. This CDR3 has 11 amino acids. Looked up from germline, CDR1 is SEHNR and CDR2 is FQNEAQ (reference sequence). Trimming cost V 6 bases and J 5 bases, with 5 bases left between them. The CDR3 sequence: CASRTDNEQFF. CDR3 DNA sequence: TGTGCCAGCAGAACGGACAATGAGCAGTTCTTC.

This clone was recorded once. The CDR3 nucleotides read TGCGCCAGCAGCCAAGGGAAGGGAGCCGGAAACACCATATATTTT. Translation gives CASSQGKGAGNTIYF. The V and J genes are TRBV4-3 and TRBJ1-3; D call uncertain. This CDR3 has 15 residues. The germline gives CDR1 LGHNA, CDR2 YSLEER. V was trimmed by 1 base and J by 4 bases, leaving 11 bases between them.

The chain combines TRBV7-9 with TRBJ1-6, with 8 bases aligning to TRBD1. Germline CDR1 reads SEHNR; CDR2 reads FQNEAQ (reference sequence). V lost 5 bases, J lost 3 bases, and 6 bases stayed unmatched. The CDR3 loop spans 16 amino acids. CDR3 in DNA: TGTGCCAGCAGCGATGGACAGGGCTTCTATAATTCACCCCTCCACTTT. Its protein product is CASSDGQGFYNSPLHF.

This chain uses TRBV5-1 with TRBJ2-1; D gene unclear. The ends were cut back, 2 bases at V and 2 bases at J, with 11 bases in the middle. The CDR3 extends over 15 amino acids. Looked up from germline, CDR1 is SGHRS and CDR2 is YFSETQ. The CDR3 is CASSLRRGAYNEQFF. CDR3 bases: TGCGCCAGCAGCTTACGGAGAGGAGCCTACAATGAGCAGTTCTTC.